The clone carrying this TCR beta chain was picked up one time. Libraries were prepared by immunoSEQ multiplex PCR; TCRdb keeps only in-frame clonotypes and omits some of them. This table has about 69,000 clones, roughly 79% appearing once. The sample belongs to a study of blood T cell repertoires in COVID-19. Study overall: From the United States, Italy and Spain came samples of acute and convalescent COVID-19. The analysed material was cDNA or gDNA that came from T cells, B-cell-depleted T cells, or PBMCs.

The sequence was collected from a man aged 60 to 75 with acute or convalescent COVID-19. The specimen was peripheral blood.

Written as DNA, the CDR3 is TGCGCCAGCAGTTTAAGATCACAGGGATCCTACGAGCAGTACTTC. It encodes CASSLRSQGSYEQYF. This chain links TRBV4-1 with TRBJ2-7; D may be TRBD1 (6 bases). The CDR3 consists of 15 residues. CDR1 and CDR2 from the germline V gene are MGHRA and YSYEKL. V lost 6 bases and J lost 1, with 16 bases in between.